This is a list of T cell receptor beta chains from one sample in a study of blood T cell repertoires in COVID-19. The table came from immunoSEQ multiplex PCR; TCRdb's copy has only in-frame clones and leaves some out. Of 300,000 to 350,000 clones in the sample, around 89% were seen once. Sequenced input: peripheral blood. These receptor sequences come from a woman aged 40 to 49 with COVID-19, enrolled during active disease. Each CDR3 is given with its conserved first and last residue. Each record gives: D gene, V gene, J gene, clone size, CDR3 protein, CDR3 DNA. The D gene is left open where the match is weak. Size is stated for part of the rows, as once, few or many counts, or as a class when the clone is expanded.

D: .
V: TRBV5-4
J: TRBJ1-1
size: .
CDR3: CASSPLGATLNTEAFF
DNA: TGTGCCAGCAGCCCTTTAGGCGCGACACTGAACACTGAAGCTTTCTTT

D: .
V: TRBV9
J: TRBJ1-5
size: .
CDR3: CASSVDTGDQPQHF
DNA: TGTGCCAGCAGCGTAGATACAGGTGATCAGCCCCAGCATTTT

D: TRBD1
V: TRBV19
J: TRBJ1-1
size: few
CDR3: CASSLRQGGRSLNTEAFF
DNA: TGTGCCAGTAGTTTGAGACAGGGGGGACGGAGTTTGAACACTGAAGCTTTCTTT

D: .
V: TRBV25-1
J: TRBJ2-5
size: once
CDR3: CASSQPGVYRMETQYF
DNA: TGTGCCAGCAGTCAGCCCGGAGTGTACAGGATGGAGACCCAGTACTTC

D: TRBD2
V: TRBV7-2
J: TRBJ2-3
size: .
CDR3: CASSPTSGSTDTQYF
DNA: TGTGCCAGCAGCCCAACTAGCGGCAGCACAGATACGCAGTATTTT

D: .
V: TRBV19
J: TRBJ2-2
size: few
CDR3: CASKGGSDTGELFF
DNA: TGTGCCAGCAAGGGGGGGTCGGACACCGGGGAGCTGTTTTTT

D: .
V: TRBV27
J: TRBJ2-1
size: .
CDR3: CASSARLEYEQFF
DNA: TGTGCCAGCAGTGCCCGACTAGAGTATGAGCAGTTCTTC

D: .
V: TRBV27
J: TRBJ1-2
size: .
CDR3: CASSHIDARGGYGYTF
DNA: TGTGCCAGCAGTCACATAGACGCCAGGGGTGGCTATGGCTACACCTTC

D: .
V: TRBV28
J: TRBJ1-6
size: .
CDR3: CASSFRRPSGSPLHF
DNA: TGTGCCAGCAGTTTTAGGCGCCCGAGCGGTTCACCCCTCCACTTT

D: .
V: TRBV14
J: TRBJ1-2
size: .
CDR3: CASSQAFGLTVGGYTF
DNA: TGTGCCAGCAGCCAAGCTTTTGGGTTAACAGTCGGCGGCTACACCTTC

D: TRBD2
V: TRBV7-8
J: TRBJ2-7
size: .
CDR3: CASSPSSGLASEQYF
DNA: TGTGCCAGCAGCCCCAGTTCCGGACTAGCGTCCGAGCAGTACTTC

D: TRBD1
V: TRBV19
J: TRBJ2-7
size: once
CDR3: CASSIVPGGFNEQYF
DNA: TGTGCCAGTAGTATTGTGCCAGGGGGCTTCAACGAGCAGTACTTC

D: TRBD1
V: TRBV18
J: TRBJ2-1
size: .
CDR3: CASSLGIAGQGTNNEQFF
DNA: TGTGCCAGCTCACTGGGGATCGCGGGACAGGGGACGAACAATGAGCAGTTCTTC

D: TRBD1
V: TRBV7-2
J: TRBJ1-1
size: .
CDR3: CASSENRGTEAFF
DNA: TGTGCCAGCAGCGAGAACAGGGGTACTGAAGCTTTCTTT

D: .
V: TRBV5-5
J: TRBJ2-6
size: .
CDR3: CASSFSPHSSGANVLTF
DNA: TGTGCCAGCAGCTTTTCTCCGCATAGCTCTGGGGCCAACGTCCTGACTTTC

D: .
V: TRBV10-3
J: TRBJ2-6
size: .
CDR3: CAISAFGGRTSGANVLTF
DNA: TGTGCCATCAGTGCCTTTGGGGGCCGAACCTCTGGGGCCAACGTCCTGACTTTC

D: .
V: TRBV7-9
J: TRBJ1-4
size: .
CDR3: CASSLFSARSGKLFF
DNA: TGTGCCAGCAGCTTATTCAGCGCCCGGAGCGGAAAACTGTTTTTT

D: TRBD1
V: TRBV27
J: TRBJ2-7
size: .
CDR3: CASRAGTGDYEQYF
DNA: TGTGCCAGCAGGGCCGGGACAGGGGACTACGAGCAGTACTTC

D: TRBD2
V: TRBV28
J: TRBJ2-1
size: .
CDR3: CASSPTGSGSKQFF
DNA: TGTGCCAGCAGTCCGACGGGTAGCGGGTCTAAGCAGTTCTTC

D: TRBD1
V: TRBV25-1
J: TRBJ1-2
size: .
CDR3: CASSETGVVLYTF
DNA: TGTGCCAGCAGTGAGACAGGGGTCGTTCTCTACACCTTC

D: .
V: TRBV21-1
J: TRBJ2-3
size: .
CDR3: CAYPPAGEFTDTQYF
DNA: TGTGCCTATCCCCCCGCAGGGGAATTCACAGATACGCAGTATTTT

D: TRBD1
V: TRBV2
J: TRBJ2-1
size: .
CDR3: CASSPGQRYNEQFF
DNA: TGTGCCAGCAGTCCGGGACAGAGGTACAATGAGCAGTTCTTC

D: TRBD1
V: TRBV29-1
J: TRBJ2-6
size: .
CDR3: CSVVVIGTGSSGANVLTF
DNA: TGCAGCGTTGTGGTTATCGGGACAGGAAGCTCTGGGGCCAACGTCCTGACTTTC

D: TRBD1
V: TRBV9
J: TRBJ2-1
size: .
CDR3: CASSVWGQRVSYNEQFF
DNA: TGTGCCAGCAGCGTATGGGGACAGAGGGTCTCCTACAATGAGCAGTTCTTC

D: .
V: TRBV10-1
J: TRBJ2-2
size: .
CDR3: CASPEDGGELFF
DNA: TGCGCCAGCCCGGAGGACGGCGGGGAGCTGTTTTTT

D: TRBD1
V: TRBV5-4
J: TRBJ1-1
size: .
CDR3: CASSAGQGRTEAFF
DNA: TGTGCCAGCAGCGCAGGACAGGGGAGAACTGAAGCTTTCTTT

D: .
V: TRBV4-1
J: TRBJ2-5
size: once
CDR3: CASSQAQGKYQETQYF
DNA: TGCGCCAGCAGCCAGGCGCAGGGGAAGTACCAAGAGACCCAGTACTTC

D: TRBD2
V: TRBV6-5
J: TRBJ2-1
size: .
CDR3: CASSYVAGVPNEQFF
DNA: TGTGCCAGCAGTTACGTAGCGGGAGTTCCCAATGAGCAGTTCTTC

D: TRBD1
V: TRBV4-2
J: TRBJ1-6
size: .
CDR3: CASSQGVGTGANSPLHF
DNA: TGTGCCAGCAGCCAAGGGGTAGGGACAGGGGCCAATTCACCCCTCCACTTT

D: .
V: TRBV9
J: TRBJ1-2
size: .
CDR3: CASSVDPDRNYGYTF
DNA: TGTGCCAGCAGCGTAGATCCCGACAGAAACTATGGCTACACCTTC

D: TRBD1
V: TRBV10-3
J: TRBJ1-3
size: .
CDR3: CAISEQGAGNTIYF
DNA: TGTGCCATCAGTGAACAGGGGGCTGGAAACACCATATATTTT

D: TRBD1
V: TRBV7-2
J: TRBJ2-3
size: .
CDR3: CASSPRTGGTDTQYF
DNA: TGTGCCAGCAGCCCCCGGACAGGGGGCACAGATACGCAGTATTTT

D: TRBD1
V: TRBV19
J: TRBJ1-4
size: .
CDR3: CASSIVPQGAGEKLFF
DNA: TGTGCCAGTAGTATAGTCCCCCAGGGGGCGGGAGAAAAACTGTTTTTT

D: .
V: TRBV7-9
J: TRBJ1-1
size: .
CDR3: CASSLASIAEAFF
DNA: TGTGCCAGCAGCTTAGCTTCCATTGCTGAAGCTTTCTTT